One sample yielded the 14 T cell receptor beta chains listed below, sequenced in a study of Ad26.COV2.S vaccination and SARS-CoV-2 variants. Clones were sequenced by immunoSEQ multiplex PCR, and TCRdb holds only the in-frame ones, with some missing. The sample holds around 340,000 clones, less than 90% seen once. As to treatment: some 20 received Ad26.COV2.S at low or high dose, single or two shots; roughly five received placebo; per-sample allocation not given. After the first vaccine or placebo injection, samples were drawn on day 63. The sample consisted of peripheral blood, taken in a trial of Ad26.COV2.S vaccine versus placebo. The source of these receptors is a person between 18 and 65 years old who received the Ad26.COV2.S COVID-19 vaccine or a placebo.

The chain links TRBV4-3 to TRBJ2-7, with 7 bases lining up with TRBD1. The CDR3 spans 14 residues. Germline loops: CDR1 LGHNA, CDR2 YSLEER. Losses at the gene ends were 3 bases for V and 7 bases for J; bases not matched to a gene: 9. The CDR3 sequence: CASSQGTSRGEQYF. As DNA, the CDR3 is TGCGCCAGCAGCCAGGGGACCTCCAGGGGGGAGCAGTACTTC.

The DNA of the CDR3 is TGTGCCAGCAGCGCAACCGCCGGGACAGGAGCCACCGGGGAGCTGTTTTTT. Encoded protein: CASSATAGTGATGELFF. The rearrangement joins TRBV9 to TRBJ2-2; 8 bases are a match to TRBD1. Per germline, CDR1 SGDLS and CDR2 YYNGEE. This CDR3 comprises 17 residues. Trimming at V came to 3 bases and at J to 4 bases, leaving 11 bases not matched to a gene.

J is TRBJ2-7 and V is TRBV20-1; 7 nucleotides line up with TRBD1. Trimming cost V 7 bases and J 5 bases; bases outside gene matches: 5. The CDR3 is 11 residues long. Germline CDR1 reads DFQATT; CDR2 reads SNEGSKA (reference sequence). CDR3 sequence reads: CSGDRADEQYF. The CDR3 DNA follows: TGCAGTGGAGACAGGGCTGACGAGCAGTACTTC.

This chain links TRBV3-1 (or the pseudogene TRBV3-2) with TRBJ2-4, with 8 bases identical to TRBD1. Germline-derived CDR1 and CDR2 are LGHDT and YNNKEL (reference sequence). This CDR3 spans 20 amino acids. V lost 0 bases, J lost 1 base, and 14 bases stayed unmatched. The CDR3 here is CASSQDLGTGILRAKNIQYF. The CDR3 DNA reads TGTGCCAGCAGCCAAGATCTAGGGACAGGAATCCTACGGGCCAAAAACATTCAGTACTTC.

The chain uses TRBV7-2 and TRBJ1-1; a possible D gene is TRBD1 (6 bases). The CDR3 has 14 amino acids. Germline assignment: CDR1 SGHTA and CDR2 FQGNSA. Trimming took off 7 bases at V and 5 bases at J, with 17 bases between the two ends. The CDR3 loop is CASNIARGGTEAFF. The DNA of the CDR3 is TGTGCCAGCAATATAGCTAGGGGGGGAACTGAAGCTTTCTTT.

V and J are TRBV6-2 or TRBV6-3 and TRBJ2-1, with 9 bases aligning to TRBD1. V dropped 1 base and J dropped 7; count of bases not matched to a gene: 2. CDR3 length equals 14 residues. CDR1 and CDR2 (germline): MNHEY, SVGEGT. CDR3 protein: CASSYLGQGNEQFF. The CDR3 DNA reads as TGTGCCAGCAGTTACTTGGGACAGGGTAATGAGCAGTTCTTC.

This rearrangement joins TRBV6-5 to TRBJ2-1; the match to TRBD2 covers 10 bases. Germline CDR1 reads MNHEY; CDR2 reads SVGAGI. J was trimmed by 6 bases and V by 2 bases; bases with no gene match: 4. This CDR3 is built from 15 residues. CDR3 bases: TGTGCCAGCAGTTACGAACTAGCGGGATCCAATGAGCAGTTCTTC. This encodes CASSYELAGSNEQFF.

The genes are TRBV19 and TRBJ2-1, with D uncertain. V lost 3 bases and J 3 bases, leaving 9 bases between the germline ends. Germline lookup yields CDR1 LNHDA and CDR2 SQIVND (reference sequence). The CDR3 has 14 residues. CDR3 sequence reads: CASSISRLYNEQFF. CDR3 sequence (DNA): TGTGCCAGTAGTATTTCGCGTCTCTACAATGAGCAGTTCTTC.

This chain connects TRBV4-2 to TRBJ1-2; TRBD1 might be the D (6 bases). CDR3 length: 16 residues. Germline loops: CDR1 LGHNA, CDR2 YNFKEQ. V dropped 4 bases and J dropped 5 bases, with 20 bases sitting between them. CDR3 residues: CASSPIGWDNGYGYTF. The DNA for the CDR3 is TGTGCCAGCAGCCCTATCGGATGGGACAATGGGTATGGCTACACCTTC.

The chain uses TRBV6-1 and TRBJ2-4; maybe TRBD1 (5 bases). The CDR3 runs 16 residues. V gave up 2 bases and J gave up 0 bases, with 11 bases separating them. In germline, CDR1 is MNHNS, CDR2 SASEGT. The CDR3 loop is CASSELDKIAKNIQYF. In nucleotides, the CDR3 is TGTGCCAGCAGTGAATTGGACAAAATAGCCAAAAACATTCAGTACTTC.

This rearrangement joins TRBV15 to TRBJ2-7, with a weak D call TRBD2 (5 bases). The germline V gene has CDR1 LNHNV and CDR2 YYDKDF (reference sequence). V shed 0 bases and J shed 2 bases, with 8 bases lying between them. The length of the CDR3 is 14 residues. CDR3 sequence reads: CATSRDEGPYEQYF. CDR3 DNA: TGTGCCACCAGCAGAGACGAGGGCCCCTACGAGCAGTACTTC.

The J gene is TRBJ1-2, the V gene TRBV27; 7 nucleotides align to TRBD1. This CDR3 is 16 amino acids long. V gave up 5 bases and J gave up 2 bases; unmatched junction bases: 11. From germline, CDR1 is MNHEY and CDR2 SMNVEV (reference sequence). For the CDR3, the DNA is TGTGCCAGCAGTCCGGGACAGCGCAGGGAGAACTATGGCTACACCTTC. Encoded protein: CASSPGQRRENYGYTF.

J is TRBJ2-1 and V is TRBV27, with D perhaps matching TRBD1 (5 bases). V dropped 2 bases and J dropped 2 bases, with 7 bases sitting between them. The germline gives CDR1 MNHEY, CDR2 SMNVEV (reference sequence). The CDR3 contains 14 residues. CDR3 DNA sequence: TGTGCCAGCAGTTTACGGACACCCTACAATGAGCAGTTCTTC. It yields the protein CASSLRTPYNEQFF.

The chain couples TRBV7-2 to TRBJ2-3; 10 nucleotides agree with TRBD2. The CDR3 sequence is 15 residues long. The J segment lost 4 bases and the V segment lost 5 bases, leaving 6 bases of the junction unmatched. Germline-derived CDR1 and CDR2 are SGHTA and FQGNSA. The CDR3 DNA reads TGTGCCAGCAGCCCTCTAGCGGGGGTGGCAGATACGCAGTATTTT. It codes for CASSPLAGVADTQYF.